This T cell receptor beta chain originates from a study of Ad26.COV2.S vaccination and SARS-CoV-2 variants. Treatment here: about 20 received Ad26.COV2.S at low or high dose, single or two shots; a few received placebo; per-sample allocation not given. Collection of the samples took place on day 63 after the first injection of vaccine or placebo. The protocol was immunoSEQ multiplex PCR, while the TCRdb copy is restricted to in-frame clones and leaves out a portion. The sample lists some 400,000 clones, over 75% occurring once. Trimming at V came to 5 bases and at J to 0 bases, leaving 7 bases not matched to a gene. This CDR3 is 17 amino acids long. Germline CDR1 MDHEN, CDR2 SYDVKM.

This sequence joins TRBV28 and TRBJ2-1, with 10 bases that match TRBD2. The source of this sequence is a person aged 18-65 years who received the Ad26.COV2.S COVID-19 vaccine or a placebo. The source material was peripheral blood, sampled in a trial of Ad26.COV2.S vaccine versus placebo. Written as DNA, the CDR3 is TGTGCCAGCAGTGGACTAGCGGCCCGGAGCTCCTACAATGAGCAGTTCTTC. Amino acids: CASSGLAARSSYNEQFF.